This TCR beta chain was documented in a study of beta chain features in type 1 diabetes. Study-wide background: Across all samples, around 98 million sorted cells were examined. Study outcomes and limitations: For patients and controls alike, PCR might favor shorter templates to the same degree. Shorter TCRB CDR3s, moderately but significantly so, marked every one of the four CD4+ subsets in Type 1 diabetes patients.

Sorting produced populations that all topped 95% purity. Since all of the isolated RNA was reverse transcribed, expressed TCRB transcripts were what got sequenced. The method was immunoSEQ multiplex PCR; TCRdb's version includes in-frame clones alone and lacks a portion of them. The sample lists more than 300,000 clones, roughly 8% seen once, with less than 0.45% in the top ten. This CDR3 spans 16 amino acids. Germline V gene sequence: CDR1 LGHNA, CDR2 YNFKEQ. The junction had 7 bases not matched to a gene; V was cut back by 0 bases and J by 4 bases. This clone was seen only a few times. Its antigen is currently unknown.

Specimen: central memory CD4+ T cells from blood. This clonotype was sampled from a woman under 30 in good health. The chain combines TRBV4-2 with TRBJ2-7, with 9 bases that match TRBD2. In nucleotides, the CDR3 is TGTGCCAGCAGCCAAGATTTTCTGCGGGAGGGGTACGAGCAGTACTTC. Amino acid sequence: CASSQDFLREGYEQYF.